Listed below are T cell receptor beta chains from one sample, sequenced in a study of kidney transplant recipient with SARS-CoV-2 infection. TCRdb ran MiXCR on the reads and lists one entry per CDR3 protein. This sample has fewer than 250,000 distinct CDR3 sequences, with roughly 26% found just once. The specimen was a blood sample, collected at baseline and between days 110 and 120 from a kidney transplant recipient. The receptor set was obtained from a male patient between 25 and 39 years old who had COVID-19 and was a kidney transplant recipient. A share of the T cells may be of graft donor origin. CDR3s include the opening cysteine and the closing phenylalanine or tryptophan. Fields, in order: J gene, D gene, V gene, clone size, CDR3 length, CDR3 DNA, CDR3 protein. D genes are given only for firm matches. For some rows the clone size is stated as once, few or many, or as a class when expanded; others skip it.

J gene: TRBJ2-1
D gene: -
V gene: TRBV6-4
clone size: -
CDR3 length: 13
CDR3 DNA: TGTGCCAGCAGTGTTTGGGAGAGAACTGAGCAGTTCTTC
CDR3 protein: CASSVWERTEQFF

J gene: TRBJ1-2
D gene: -
V gene: TRBV6-6
clone size: many
CDR3 length: 17
CDR3 DNA: TGTGCCAGCAGTTTCTTCCTAGGTGGGAGAAAGACCTATGGCTACACCTTC
CDR3 protein: CASSFFLGGRKTYGYTF

J gene: TRBJ2-7
D gene: TRBD1
V gene: TRBV20-1
clone size: many
CDR3 length: 14
CDR3 DNA: TGCAGTGCTACGAGACAGGGGGGATCCTACGAGCAGTACTTC
CDR3 protein: CSATRQGGSYEQYF

J gene: TRBJ2-7
D gene: TRBD2
V gene: TRBV10-3
clone size: many
CDR3 length: 16
CDR3 DNA: TGTGCCATCACTGACACCTATAGCGGGAGTAGGTACGAGCAGTACTTC
CDR3 protein: CAITDTYSGSRYEQYF

J gene: TRBJ1-4
D gene: -
V gene: TRBV7-8
clone size: many
CDR3 length: 15
CDR3 DNA: TGTGCCAGCAGCTCCGACCAGGGGTGGGACGAAAAACTGTTTTTT
CDR3 protein: CASSSDQGWDEKLFF

J gene: TRBJ1-2
D gene: TRBD1
V gene: TRBV19
clone size: many
CDR3 length: 16
CDR3 DNA: TGTGCCAGTAGTCCCCGGACAGGAGGGACCTTAGGGGGCTACACCTTC
CDR3 protein: CASSPRTGGTLGGYTF

J gene: TRBJ1-2
D gene: -
V gene: TRBV5-4
clone size: many
CDR3 length: 16
CDR3 DNA: TGTGCCAGCCTTCATTCCGTACCAGGAAAGACCTATGGCTACACCTTC
CDR3 protein: CASLHSVPGKTYGYTF

J gene: TRBJ2-2
D gene: TRBD2
V gene: TRBV12-3/TRBV12-4
clone size: many
CDR3 length: 16
CDR3 DNA: TGTGCCAGCAGGGAGGGGACTAGCGGGAGAACCGGGGAGCTGTTTTTT
CDR3 protein: CASREGTSGRTGELFF

J gene: TRBJ2-1
D gene: TRBD2
V gene: TRBV5-1
clone size: many
CDR3 length: 18
CDR3 DNA: TGCGCCAGCAGCTTGGCACCTTTAACTAGCGGGAGGACAAATGAGCAGTTCTTC
CDR3 protein: CASSLAPLTSGRTNEQFF

J gene: TRBJ2-7
D gene: -
V gene: TRBV27
clone size: -
CDR3 length: 13
CDR3 DNA: TGTGCCAGCAGTTTACAGGGACCCTATGGCCACACCTTC
CDR3 protein: CASSLQGPYGHTF

J gene: TRBJ2-1
D gene: TRBD2
V gene: TRBV11-3
clone size: many
CDR3 length: 15
CDR3 DNA: TGTGCCAGCAGCTTAGCTAGCGGGAGGGGGGATGAGCAGTTCTTC
CDR3 protein: CASSLASGRGDEQFF

J gene: TRBJ1-2
D gene: -
V gene: TRBV7-6
clone size: many
CDR3 length: 16
CDR3 DNA: TGTGCCAGCAGCTTAGTTGGAGGGGAGAATATGGGTGGCTACACCTTC
CDR3 protein: CASSLVGGENMGGYTF

J gene: TRBJ2-2
D gene: -
V gene: TRBV21-1
clone size: many
CDR3 length: 14
CDR3 DNA: TGTGCCAGATCACAGGGGACGAACACCGGGGAGCTGTTTTTT
CDR3 protein: CARSQGTNTGELFF

J gene: TRBJ1-2
D gene: -
V gene: TRBV6-9
clone size: many
CDR3 length: 17
CDR3 DNA: TGTGCCAGCAGTCCATTCAGGCCTTACGGAAAGACCTATGGCTACACCTTC
CDR3 protein: CASSPFRPYGKTYGYTF

J gene: TRBJ2-3
D gene: -
V gene: TRBV3-2
clone size: many
CDR3 length: 14
CDR3 DNA: TGTGCCAGCAGTCTTAGACTAGGAGCAGATACGCAGTATTTT
CDR3 protein: CASSLRLGADTQYF

J gene: TRBJ2-7
D gene: TRBD1
V gene: TRBV5-1
clone size: many
CDR3 length: 12
CDR3 DNA: TGCGCCAGCAGCCGGGACAGATACGAGCAGTACTTC
CDR3 protein: CASSRDRYEQYF

J gene: TRBJ1-5
D gene: -
V gene: TRBV19
clone size: many
CDR3 length: 14
CDR3 DNA: TGTGCCAGTAAATCGGGGTCAGTCGGACAGCCCCAGCATTTT
CDR3 protein: CASKSGSVGQPQHF

J gene: TRBJ1-1
D gene: -
V gene: TRBV7-9
clone size: many
CDR3 length: 13
CDR3 DNA: TGTGCCAGCAGCCGGTTCGGCGACACTGAAGCTTTCTTT
CDR3 protein: CASSRFGDTEAFF